This is a list of T cell receptor beta chains from one sample in a study of blood T cell repertoires in COVID-19. The repertoire was sequenced with immunoSEQ multiplex PCR; TCRdb's copy has only in-frame clones and lacks some. Counted here are roughly 160,000 clones, 65% to 90% occurring once; the ten biggest clones make up around 8.2%. Sequencing was performed on peripheral blood. The receptors here all came from a man between 60 and 75 years old with acute or convalescent COVID-19. Each CDR3 is given without its conserved first and last residue. Expanded clones get a size class; other rows say once, few or many, or leave the size out.

v_call clone_size cdr3_aa
TRBV28 . ASSWDRGRWGYT
TRBV18 few ASSPTGTTIGYT
TRBV13 . ASSFTGTLNTEAF
TRBV18 . ASSPAGTGSSEKLF
TRBV4-2 . ASSQDRARVIYEQY
TRBV11-2 . ASAGASQEQY
TRBV5-6 many ASSLGGGPDEQY
TRBV6-5 . ASRPSQGNEKLF
TRBV7-6 . ASSLGQGIYEQY
TRBV7-2 . ASSLEAGTPTGELF
TRBV6-5 . ASWTGLDTGELF
TRBV29-1 . SVDQDRGRDGYT
TRBV27 . ASNDGASFTSEAF
TRBV7-2 . ASSLTRYNEQF
TRBV27 . ASSSTGGFNEKLF
TRBV28 once ASSQNRGYNSPLH
TRBV14 . ASSQVAGGQGNEQF
TRBV10-3 . AISESRANYGYT
TRBV18 . ASSPYGGQETQY
TRBV5-1 . ASSLELAGGDTQY
TRBV6-5 . ASSYDGVGYT
TRBV5-1 once ASSSQGTSGGREQF
TRBV27 once ASTTQRSSYEQY
TRBV3-1/TRBV3-2 . ASSQGTSGTYEQY
TRBV3-1/TRBV3-2 . ASSSRLVYEQF
TRBV28 . ASSFRNTGELF
TRBV2 . ASNPLAGFQETQY
TRBV5-4 . ASSERDRGSIKQY